This T cell receptor (beta chain) is from a study of human T cells and chemical hapten exposure. Background on the study: Patch tests applied 0.01% DPC to the upper back, read at 6 days. Broader study findings: Every donor had alopecia, and their immune response may therefore differ from healthy people's.

The V gene's germline CDR1 is SGHTA and CDR2 FQGNSA. V lost 5 bases, J lost 6 bases, and 5 bases stayed unmatched. This CDR3 contains 15 residues. TCRdb re-analysed the RACE reads in MiXCR, keeping a single row per CDR3 protein. This table has approximately 90,000 distinct CDR3 sequences, 8.5% appearing once. This clonotype showed up just a few times. Its antigen is currently unknown. The time point: pre-sensitization, week 0. The treatment is: therapeutic diphenylcyclopropenone sensitization with weekly scalp DPC. Sequencing used whole blood, obtained in connection with sensitization to the hapten diphenylcyclopropenone (DPC). The V and J genes are TRBV7-2 and TRBJ2-3; TRBD2 matches 13 bases. This receptor was obtained from a man aged 35-49 years with alopecia areata. Some clones in this sample may be carry-over from other donors' samples. The CDR3 is CASSQGLAGFDTQYF. The CDR3 coding sequence is TGTGCCAGCAGCCAGGGACTAGCGGGATTCGATACGCAGTATTTT.